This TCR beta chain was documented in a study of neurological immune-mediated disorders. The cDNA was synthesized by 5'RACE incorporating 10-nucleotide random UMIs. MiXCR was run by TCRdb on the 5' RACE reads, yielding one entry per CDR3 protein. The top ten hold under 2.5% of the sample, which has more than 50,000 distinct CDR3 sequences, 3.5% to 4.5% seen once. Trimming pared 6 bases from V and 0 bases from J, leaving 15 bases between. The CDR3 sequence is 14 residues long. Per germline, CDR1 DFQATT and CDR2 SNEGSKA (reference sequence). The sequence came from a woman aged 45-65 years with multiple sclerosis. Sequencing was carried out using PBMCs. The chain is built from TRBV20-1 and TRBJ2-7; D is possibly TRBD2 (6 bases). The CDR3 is CSASLGGASYEQYF. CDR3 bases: TGCAGTGCCAGCCTGGGCGGGGCCTCCTACGAGCAGTACTTC.